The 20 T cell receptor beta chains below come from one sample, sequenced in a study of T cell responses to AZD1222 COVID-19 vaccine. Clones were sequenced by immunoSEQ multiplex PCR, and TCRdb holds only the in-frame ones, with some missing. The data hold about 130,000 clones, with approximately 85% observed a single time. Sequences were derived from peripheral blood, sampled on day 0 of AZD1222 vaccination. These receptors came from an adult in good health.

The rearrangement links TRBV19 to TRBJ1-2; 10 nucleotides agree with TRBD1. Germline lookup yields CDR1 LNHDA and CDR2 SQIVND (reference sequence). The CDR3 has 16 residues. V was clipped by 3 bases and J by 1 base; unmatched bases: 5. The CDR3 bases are TGTGCCAGTAGTATCTTTGGGGACAGGGGTAACTATGGCTACACCTTC. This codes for CASSIFGDRGNYGYTF.

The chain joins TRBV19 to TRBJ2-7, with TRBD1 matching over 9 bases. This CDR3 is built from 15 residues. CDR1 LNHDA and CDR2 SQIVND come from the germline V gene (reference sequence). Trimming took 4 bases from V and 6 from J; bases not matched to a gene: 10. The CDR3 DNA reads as TGTGCCAGTAGTAAAGGGGGGACAGGGCTAATCGAGCAGTACTTC. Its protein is CASSKGGTGLIEQYF.

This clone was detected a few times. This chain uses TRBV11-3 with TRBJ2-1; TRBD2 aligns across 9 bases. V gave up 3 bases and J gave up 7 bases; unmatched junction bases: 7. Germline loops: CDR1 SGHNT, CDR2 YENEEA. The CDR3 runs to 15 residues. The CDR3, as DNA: TGTGCCAGCAGCTTTCGGGGACTAGCCTTGAATGAGCAGTTCTTC. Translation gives CASSFRGLALNEQFF.

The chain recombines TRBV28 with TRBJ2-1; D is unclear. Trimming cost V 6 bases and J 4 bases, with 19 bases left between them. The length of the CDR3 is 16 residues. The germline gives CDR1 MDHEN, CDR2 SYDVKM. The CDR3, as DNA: TGTGCCAGCAGAGAAAACAGATTTCGCCTATACAATGAGCAGTTCTTC. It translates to CASRENRFRLYNEQFF.

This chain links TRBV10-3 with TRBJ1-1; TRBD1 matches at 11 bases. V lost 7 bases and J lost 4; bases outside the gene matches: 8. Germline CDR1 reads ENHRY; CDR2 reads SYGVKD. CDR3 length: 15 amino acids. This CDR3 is CAITGTGGWGTEAFF. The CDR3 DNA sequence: TGTGCCATCACCGGGACAGGGGGTTGGGGCACTGAAGCTTTCTTT.

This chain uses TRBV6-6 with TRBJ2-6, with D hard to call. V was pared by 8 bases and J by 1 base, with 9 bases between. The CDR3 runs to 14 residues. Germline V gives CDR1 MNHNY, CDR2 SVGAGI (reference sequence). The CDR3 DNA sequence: TGTGCCAGCTCCCTCCCATCTGGGGCCAACGTCCTGACTTTC. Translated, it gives CASSLPSGANVLTF.

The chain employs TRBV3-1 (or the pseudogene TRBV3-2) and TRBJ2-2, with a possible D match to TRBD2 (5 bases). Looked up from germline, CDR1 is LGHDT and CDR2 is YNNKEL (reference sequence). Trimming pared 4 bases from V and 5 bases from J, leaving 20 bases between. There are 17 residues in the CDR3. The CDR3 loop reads CASSLAKRQKSTGELFF. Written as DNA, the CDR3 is TGTGCCAGCAGCCTCGCGAAGCGGCAAAAGAGTACCGGGGAGCTGTTTTTT.

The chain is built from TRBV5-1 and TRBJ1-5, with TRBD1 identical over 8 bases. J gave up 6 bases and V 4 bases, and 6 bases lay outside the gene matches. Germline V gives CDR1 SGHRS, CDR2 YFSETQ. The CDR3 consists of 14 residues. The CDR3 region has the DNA TGCGCCAGCAGCGAGGGACAGGTTGGTCAGCCCCAGCATTTT. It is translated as CASSEGQVGQPQHF.

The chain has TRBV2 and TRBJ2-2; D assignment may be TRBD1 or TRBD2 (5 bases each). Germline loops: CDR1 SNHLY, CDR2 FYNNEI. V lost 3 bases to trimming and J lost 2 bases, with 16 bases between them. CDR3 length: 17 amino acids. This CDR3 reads CASSESETEGNTGELFF. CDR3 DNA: TGTGCCAGCAGTGAGTCGGAGACAGAGGGTAACACCGGGGAGCTGTTTTTT.

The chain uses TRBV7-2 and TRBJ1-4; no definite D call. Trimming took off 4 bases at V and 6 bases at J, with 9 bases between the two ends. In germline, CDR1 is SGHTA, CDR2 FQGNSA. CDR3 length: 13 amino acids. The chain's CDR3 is CASSSFPDEKLFF. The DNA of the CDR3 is TGTGCCAGCAGCTCCTTCCCGGATGAAAAACTGTTTTTT.

CDR3 in DNA: TGTGCCAGCAGCCCCCTCAGGGGGAATGAGCAGTTCTTC. This translates into CASSPLRGNEQFF. The chain has TRBV3-1 (or the pseudogene TRBV3-2) and TRBJ2-1, with 7 bases identical to TRBD1. Per germline, CDR1 LGHDT and CDR2 YNNKEL (reference sequence). The length of the CDR3 is 13 residues. The V segment lost 4 bases and the J segment 7 bases; nucleotides outside the gene matches: 4.

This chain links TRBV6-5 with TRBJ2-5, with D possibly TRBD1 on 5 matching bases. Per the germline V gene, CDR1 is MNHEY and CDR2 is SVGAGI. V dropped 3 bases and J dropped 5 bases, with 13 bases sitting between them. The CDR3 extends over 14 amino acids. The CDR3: CASSYQGVGETQYF. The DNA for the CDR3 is TGTGCCAGCAGTTATCAGGGTGTGGGGGAGACCCAGTACTTC.

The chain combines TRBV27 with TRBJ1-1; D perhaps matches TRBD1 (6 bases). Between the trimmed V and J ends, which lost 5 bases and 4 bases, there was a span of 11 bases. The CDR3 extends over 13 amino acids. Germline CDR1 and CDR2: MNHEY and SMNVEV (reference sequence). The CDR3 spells CASSAQGATEAFF. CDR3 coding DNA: TGTGCCAGCAGTGCACAGGGTGCCACTGAAGCTTTCTTT.

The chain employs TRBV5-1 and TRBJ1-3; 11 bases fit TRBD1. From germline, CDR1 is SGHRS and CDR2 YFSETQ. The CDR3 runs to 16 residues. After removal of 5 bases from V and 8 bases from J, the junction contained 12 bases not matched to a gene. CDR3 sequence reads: CASSLPTGTGGDTIYF. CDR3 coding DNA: TGCGCCAGCAGTCTCCCCACCGGGACAGGGGGGGACACCATATATTTT.

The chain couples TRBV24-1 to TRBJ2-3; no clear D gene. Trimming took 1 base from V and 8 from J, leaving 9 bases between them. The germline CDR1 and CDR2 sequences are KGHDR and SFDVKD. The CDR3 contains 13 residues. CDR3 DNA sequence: TGTGCCACCAGTGATTTCCTAAAAGTTACGCAGTATTTT. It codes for CATSDFLKVTQYF.

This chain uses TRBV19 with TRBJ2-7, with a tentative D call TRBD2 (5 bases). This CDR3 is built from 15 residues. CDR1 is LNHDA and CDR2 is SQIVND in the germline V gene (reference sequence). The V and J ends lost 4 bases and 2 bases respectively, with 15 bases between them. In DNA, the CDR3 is TGTGCCAGTAGTACAAGACCCTCGGGGACCTACGAGCAGTACTTC. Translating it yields CASSTRPSGTYEQYF. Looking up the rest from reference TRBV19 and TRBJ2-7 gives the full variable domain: DGGITQSPKYLFRKEGQNVTLSCEQNLNHDAMYWYRQDPGQGLRLIYYSQIVNDFQKGDIAEGYSVSREKKESFPLTVTSAQKNPTAFYLCASSTRPSGTYEQYFGPGTRLTVT.

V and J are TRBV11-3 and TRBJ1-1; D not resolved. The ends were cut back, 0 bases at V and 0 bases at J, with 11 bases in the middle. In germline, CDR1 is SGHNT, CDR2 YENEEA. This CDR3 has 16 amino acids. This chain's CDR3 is CASSLEGWAVNTEAFF. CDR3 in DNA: TGTGCCAGCAGCTTAGAAGGGTGGGCAGTGAACACTGAAGCTTTCTTT.

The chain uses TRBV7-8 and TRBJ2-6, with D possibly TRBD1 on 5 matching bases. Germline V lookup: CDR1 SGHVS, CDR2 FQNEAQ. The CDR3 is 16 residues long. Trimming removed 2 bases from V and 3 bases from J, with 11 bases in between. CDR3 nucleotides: TGTGCCAGCAGCTTATTAGTAAGGGGTGGGGCCAACGTCCTGACTTTC. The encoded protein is CASSLLVRGGANVLTF.

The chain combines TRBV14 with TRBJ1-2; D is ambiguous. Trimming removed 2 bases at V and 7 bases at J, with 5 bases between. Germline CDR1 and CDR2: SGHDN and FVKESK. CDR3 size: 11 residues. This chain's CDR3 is CASSQMSGYTF. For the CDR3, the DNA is TGTGCCAGCAGCCAAATGTCTGGCTACACCTTC. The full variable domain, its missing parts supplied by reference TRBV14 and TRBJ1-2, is EAGVTQFPSHSVIEKGQTVTLRCDPISGHDNLYWYRRVMGKEIKFLLHFVKESKQDESGMPNNRFLAERTGGTYSTLKVQPAELEDSGVYFCASSQMSGYTFGSGTRLTVV.

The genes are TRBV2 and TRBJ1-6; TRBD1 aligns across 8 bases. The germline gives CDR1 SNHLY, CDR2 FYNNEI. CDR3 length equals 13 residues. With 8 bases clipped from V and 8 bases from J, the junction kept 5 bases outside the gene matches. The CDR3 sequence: CASEPGGHSPLHF. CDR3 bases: TGTGCCAGCGAACCAGGGGGCCATTCACCCCTCCACTTT.